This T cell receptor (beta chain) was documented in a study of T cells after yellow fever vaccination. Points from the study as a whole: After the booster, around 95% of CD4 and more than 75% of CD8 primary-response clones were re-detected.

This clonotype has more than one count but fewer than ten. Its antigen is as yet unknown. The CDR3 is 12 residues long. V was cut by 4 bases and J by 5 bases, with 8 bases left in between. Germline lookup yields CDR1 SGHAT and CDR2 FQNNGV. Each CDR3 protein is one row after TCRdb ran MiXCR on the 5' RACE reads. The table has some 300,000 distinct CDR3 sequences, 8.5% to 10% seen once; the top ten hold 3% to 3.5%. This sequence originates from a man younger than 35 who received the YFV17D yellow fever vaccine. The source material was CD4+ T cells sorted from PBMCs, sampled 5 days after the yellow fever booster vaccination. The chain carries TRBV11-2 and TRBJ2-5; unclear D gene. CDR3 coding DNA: TGTGCCAGCAGCTCAAGGTTGGAGACCCAGTACTTC. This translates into CASSSRLETQYF.